This TCR beta chain was sequenced during a study of T-cell memory formation after mild COVID-19. Study overall: TCR clusters mostly belonged to single donors. Points from the study as a whole: Pre-infection memory showed some responding clones, and this suggested that cross-reactive memory joined.

The CDR3 extends over 14 amino acids. Germline loops: CDR1 MNHEY, CDR2 SVGEGT. With 0 bases removed from V and 1 base from J, the gap between germline ends came to 6 bases. Notes on this clonotype: The antigen remains unidentified.

TCRdb processed the 5' RACE reads anew with MiXCR; each CDR3 protein has one entry. The repertoire consists of approximately 98,000 distinct CDR3 sequences, with over 15% occurring once and the leading ten covering around 5.5%. The chain is built from TRBV6-2 or TRBV6-3 and TRBJ1-1; the D is unclear. Sample: PBMCs or a T cell subset sorted from them (not recorded which). The TCR was taken from a young man who had mild COVID-19 (a few samples of this study predate the infection). Cell type and time point are not known. In nucleotides, the CDR3 is TGTGCCAGCAGTTACTCCGGGTGGAACACTGAAGCTTTCTTT. Translated: CASSYSGWNTEAFF.